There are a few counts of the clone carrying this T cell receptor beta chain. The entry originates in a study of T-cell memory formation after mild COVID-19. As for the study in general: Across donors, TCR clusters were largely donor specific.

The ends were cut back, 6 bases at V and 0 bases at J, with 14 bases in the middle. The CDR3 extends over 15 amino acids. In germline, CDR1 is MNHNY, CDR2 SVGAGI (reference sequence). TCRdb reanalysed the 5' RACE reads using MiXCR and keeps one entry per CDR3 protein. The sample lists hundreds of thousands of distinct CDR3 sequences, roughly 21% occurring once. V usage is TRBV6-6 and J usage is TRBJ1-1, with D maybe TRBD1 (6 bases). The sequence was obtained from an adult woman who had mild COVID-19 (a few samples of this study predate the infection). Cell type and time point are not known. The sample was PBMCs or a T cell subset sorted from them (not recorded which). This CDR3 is CASRGLTGLNTEAFF. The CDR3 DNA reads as TGTGCCAGCAGGGGATTGACAGGTTTGAACACTGAAGCTTTCTTT.